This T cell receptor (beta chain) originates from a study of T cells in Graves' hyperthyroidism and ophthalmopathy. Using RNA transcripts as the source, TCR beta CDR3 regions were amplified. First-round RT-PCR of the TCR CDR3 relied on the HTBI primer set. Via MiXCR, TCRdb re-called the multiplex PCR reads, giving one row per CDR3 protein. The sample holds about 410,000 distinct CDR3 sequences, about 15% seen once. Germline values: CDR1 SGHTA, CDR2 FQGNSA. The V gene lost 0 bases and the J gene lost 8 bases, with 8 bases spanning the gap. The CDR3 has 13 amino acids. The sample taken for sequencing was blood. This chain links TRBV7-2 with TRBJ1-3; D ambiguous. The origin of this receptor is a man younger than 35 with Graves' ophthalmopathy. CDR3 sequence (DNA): TGTGCCAGCAGCTTAGCAGGGCCTCACACCATATATTTT. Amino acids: CASSLAGPHTIYF.